This passage covers 14 T cell receptor beta chains from one sample sequenced in a study of blood T cell repertoires in COVID-19. Clones were read by immunoSEQ multiplex PCR, and TCRdb kept only the in-frame ones, dropping some. Of hundreds of thousands of clones in the sample, 85% were seen once. The sequencing sample was made of PBMCs or T cells enriched from blood (not recorded which). These receptors all come from a man aged 35 to 55 who had recovered from COVID-19.

The chain joins TRBV4-2 to TRBJ1-1; D gene unclear. The V and J ends lost 8 bases and 5 bases respectively, with 15 bases between them. CDR3 size: 13 residues. Germline V gene data show CDR1 as LGHNA and CDR2 as YNFKEQ. CDR3 sequence: CASLDWAGTEAFF. The CDR3, as DNA: TGTGCCAGCTTGGATTGGGCGGGGACTGAAGCTTTCTTT.

This chain joins TRBV11-2 and TRBJ2-7, with TRBD1 matching over 9 bases. Trimming cost V 2 bases and J 6 bases; bases outside gene matches: 11. Germline V gene lookup returns CDR1 SGHAT and CDR2 FQNNGV. The CDR3 is 16 amino acids. The CDR3 bases are TGTGCCAGCAGCTTAAACCCCGGACAGGGGAGCCGCGAGCAGTACTTC. Translation: CASSLNPGQGSREQYF.

The chain is built from TRBV7-2 and TRBJ2-7; 11 positions agree with TRBD2. The germline CDR1 and CDR2 sequences are SGHTA and FQGNSA. The CDR3 runs to 16 residues. The ends lost 0 bases at V and 5 bases at J; junction bases unmatched: 6. The CDR3 loop reads CASSLATTSGSNEQYF. The CDR3 DNA reads as TGTGCCAGCAGCTTAGCGACTACTAGCGGGAGCAACGAGCAGTACTTC.

The chain recombines TRBV9 with TRBJ2-5; 8 bases fit TRBD1. Germline V gene sequence: CDR1 SGDLS, CDR2 YYNGEE. V was pared by 0 bases and J by 5 bases, with 9 bases of the junction left unmatched. The CDR3 contains 16 residues. The CDR3 coding sequence is TGTGCCAGCAGCGTAGTGGCAGGGGGCACGGGGGAGACCCAGTACTTC. It specifies CASSVVAGGTGETQYF.

This clone turned up a few times. The chain couples TRBV2 to TRBJ2-2; 12 nucleotides align to TRBD2. This CDR3 comprises 15 residues. J gave up 7 bases and V 6 bases, and 6 bases lay outside the gene matches. Germline CDR1 SNHLY, CDR2 FYNNEI. In nucleotides, the CDR3 is TGTGCCAGCAGGGATCTAGCGGGAGGGGTCGGGGAGCTGTTTTTT. It encodes CASRDLAGGVGELFF.

The chain employs TRBV4-1 and TRBJ2-3, with TRBD2 matching 8 bases. The CDR3 is 16 amino acids. With V trimmed by 0 bases and J by 4 bases, 6 bases remained unmatched. Germline CDR1 is MGHRA and CDR2 is YSYEKL. This CDR3 is CASSQDTSGRADTQYF. CDR3 in DNA: TGCGCCAGCAGCCAAGATACGAGCGGGAGAGCAGATACGCAGTATTTT.

The chain couples TRBV27 to TRBJ2-2; 8 bases agree with TRBD1. Germline CDR1 reads MNHEY; CDR2 reads SMNVEV (reference sequence). There are 15 residues in the CDR3. V was clipped by 2 bases and J by 5 bases; unmatched bases: 4. CDR3 sequence: CASSLVQGATGELFF. In nucleotides, the CDR3 is TGTGCCAGCAGTTTAGTCCAGGGGGCGACCGGGGAGCTGTTTTTT.

The J gene is TRBJ2-5, the V gene TRBV6-5, with D unresolved. Per the germline V gene, CDR1 is MNHEY and CDR2 is SVGAGI. The CDR3 is made up of 15 amino acids. V lost 6 bases and J 1 base, leaving 15 bases between the germline ends. This CDR3 is CASSKARAGQETQYF. CDR3 in DNA: TGTGCCAGCAGCAAAGCCCGTGCAGGCCAAGAGACCCAGTACTTC.

The chain carries TRBV5-1 and TRBJ2-7; tentatively, D is TRBD2 (6 bases). Germline lookup yields CDR1 SGHRS and CDR2 YFSETQ. CDR3 length equals 15 residues. The germline V and J ends were trimmed by 0 bases and 5 bases, with 15 bases remaining between them. The DNA for the CDR3 is TGCGCCAGCAGCTTGGATACGGGGAGGTTGGACGAGCAGTACTTC. The encoded protein is CASSLDTGRLDEQYF. Looking up the rest from reference TRBV5-1 and TRBJ2-7 gives the full variable domain: KAGVTQTPRYLIKTRGQQVTLSCSPISGHRSVSWYQQTPGQGLQFLFEYFSETQRNKGNFPGRFSGRQFSNSRSEMNVSTLELGDSALYLCASSLDTGRLDEQYFGPGTRLTVT.

The chain uses TRBV19 and TRBJ2-6, with D maybe TRBD2 (7 bases). Trimming left V 5 bases short and J 0 bases short, with 14 bases between. CDR3 length: 17 amino acids. The germline gives CDR1 LNHDA, CDR2 SQIVND (reference sequence). The CDR3 protein is CASSPSGGPSGANVLTF. The CDR3 nucleotides are TGTGCCAGTAGTCCCTCGGGGGGCCCCTCTGGGGCCAACGTCCTGACTTTC.

V is TRBV5-1 and J is TRBJ1-1; no firm D call. In germline, CDR1 is SGHRS, CDR2 YFSETQ. CDR3 length: 14 amino acids. The V end was cut by 0 bases, the J end by 3 bases, with 9 bases between. CDR3: CASSLATVDTEAFF. The CDR3 coding sequence is TGCGCCAGCAGCTTGGCTACGGTTGACACTGAAGCTTTCTTT.

This chain uses TRBV2 with TRBJ2-7; 8 bases line up with TRBD1. This CDR3 contains 18 residues. Germline V CDR1 and CDR2: SNHLY, FYNNEI. J lost 3 bases, V lost 4 bases, and 17 bases had no gene match. The CDR3 DNA is TGTGCCAGCAGTGCCGCAGGGGCAGGGGGCGGGTTCATCTACGAGCAGTACTTC. Its translation: CASSAAGAGGGFIYEQYF.

This chain uses TRBV19 with TRBJ2-7; weak D call: TRBD2 (6 bases). Trimming shortened V by 1 base and J by 2 bases, and 18 bases separated the two germline ends. In germline, CDR1 is LNHDA, CDR2 SQIVND (reference sequence). The CDR3 contains 17 residues. For the CDR3, the DNA is TGTGCCAGTAGTATAGTAGGCGTGCGGGAAGGAGCCTACGAGCAGTACTTC. Residues: CASSIVGVREGAYEQYF.

The chain joins TRBV5-4 to TRBJ2-2, with D perhaps matching TRBD1 (6 bases). This CDR3 is 15 amino acids long. Germline CDR1 is SGHNT and CDR2 is YYREEE (reference sequence). V lost 4 bases, J lost 3 bases, and 13 bases lay in between. This chain's CDR3 is CASSNPGQYTGELFF. DNA for the CDR3: TGTGCCAGCAGCAATCCCGGACAGTACACCGGGGAGCTGTTTTTT.